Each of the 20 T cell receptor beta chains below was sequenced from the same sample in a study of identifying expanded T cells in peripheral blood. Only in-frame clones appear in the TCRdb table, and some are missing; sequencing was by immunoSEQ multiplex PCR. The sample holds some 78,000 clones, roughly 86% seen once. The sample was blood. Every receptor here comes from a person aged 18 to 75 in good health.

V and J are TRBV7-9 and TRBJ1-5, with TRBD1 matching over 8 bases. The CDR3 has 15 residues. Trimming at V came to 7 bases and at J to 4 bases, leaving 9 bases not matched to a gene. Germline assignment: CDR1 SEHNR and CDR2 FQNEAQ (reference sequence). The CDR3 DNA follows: TGTGCCAGCACCGACGGACAGGGCCCGAATCAGCCCCAGCATTTT. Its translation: CASTDGQGPNQPQHF. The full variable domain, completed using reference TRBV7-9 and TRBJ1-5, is DTGVSQNPRHKITKRGQNVTFRCDPISEHNRLYWYRQTLGQGPEFLTYFQNEAQLEKSRLLSDRFSAERPKGSFSTLEIQRTEQGDSAMYLCASTDGQGPNQPQHFGDGTRLSIL.

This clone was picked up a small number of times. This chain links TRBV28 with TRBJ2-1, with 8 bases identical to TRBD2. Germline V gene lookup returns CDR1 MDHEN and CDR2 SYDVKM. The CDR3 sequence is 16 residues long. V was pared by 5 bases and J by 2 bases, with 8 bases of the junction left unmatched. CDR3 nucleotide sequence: TGTGCCAGCAGTATCCCAGCGGGAGTCCCCTACAATGAGCAGTTCTTC. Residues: CASSIPAGVPYNEQFF. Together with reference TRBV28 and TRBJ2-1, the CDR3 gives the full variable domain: DVKVTQSSRYLVKRTGEKVFLECVQDMDHENMFWYRQDPGLGLRLIYFSYDVKMKEKGDIPEGYSVSREKKERFSLILESASTNQTSMYLCASSIPAGVPYNEQFFGPGTRLTVL.

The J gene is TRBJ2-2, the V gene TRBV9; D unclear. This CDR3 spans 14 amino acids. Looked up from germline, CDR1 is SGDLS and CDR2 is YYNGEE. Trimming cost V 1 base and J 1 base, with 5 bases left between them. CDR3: CASSVLVNTGELFF. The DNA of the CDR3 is TGTGCCAGCAGCGTACTCGTGAACACCGGGGAGCTGTTTTTT.

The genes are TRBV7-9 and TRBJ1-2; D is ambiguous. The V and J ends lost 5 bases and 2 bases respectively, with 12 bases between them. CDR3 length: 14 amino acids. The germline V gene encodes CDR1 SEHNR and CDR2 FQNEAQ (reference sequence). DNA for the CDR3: TGTGCCAGCAGCCCTAGACCGAAAAACTATGGCTACACCTTC. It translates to CASSPRPKNYGYTF.

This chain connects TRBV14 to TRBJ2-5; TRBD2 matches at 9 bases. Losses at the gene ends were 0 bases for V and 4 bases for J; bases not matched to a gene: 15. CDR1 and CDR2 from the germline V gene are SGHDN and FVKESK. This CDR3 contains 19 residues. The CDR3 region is CASSQDGTRRLAAAETQYF. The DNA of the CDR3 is TGTGCCAGCAGCCAAGACGGCACGCGGAGACTAGCGGCCGCAGAGACCCAGTACTTC.

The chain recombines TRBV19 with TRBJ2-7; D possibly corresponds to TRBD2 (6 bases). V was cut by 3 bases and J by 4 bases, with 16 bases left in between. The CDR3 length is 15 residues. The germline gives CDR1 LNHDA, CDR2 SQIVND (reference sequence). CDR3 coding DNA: TGTGCCAGTAGTATTGCCGGCAGGGACTTGTACGAGCAGTACTTC. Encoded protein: CASSIAGRDLYEQYF.

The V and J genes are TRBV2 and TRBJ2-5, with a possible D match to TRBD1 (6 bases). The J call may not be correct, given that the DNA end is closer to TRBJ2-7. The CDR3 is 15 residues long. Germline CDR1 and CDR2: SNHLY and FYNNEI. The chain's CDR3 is CASRGQGSSSYEQYF. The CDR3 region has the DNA TGTGCCAGCAGGGGGCAGGGGTCGAGCTCCTACGAGCAGTACTTC.

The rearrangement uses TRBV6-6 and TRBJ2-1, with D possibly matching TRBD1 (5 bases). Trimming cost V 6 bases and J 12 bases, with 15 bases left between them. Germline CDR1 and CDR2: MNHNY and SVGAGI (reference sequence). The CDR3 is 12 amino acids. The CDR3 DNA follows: TGTGCCAGCAGCCCTCCAGGGTTGCCGCAGTTCTTC. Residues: CASSPPGLPQFF.

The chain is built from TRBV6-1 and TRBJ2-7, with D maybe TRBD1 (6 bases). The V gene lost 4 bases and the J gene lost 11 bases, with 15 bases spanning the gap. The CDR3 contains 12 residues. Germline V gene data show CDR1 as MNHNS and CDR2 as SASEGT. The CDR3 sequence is CASSGMDRQEYF. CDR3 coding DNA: TGTGCCAGCAGTGGAATGGACAGACAGGAGTACTTC.

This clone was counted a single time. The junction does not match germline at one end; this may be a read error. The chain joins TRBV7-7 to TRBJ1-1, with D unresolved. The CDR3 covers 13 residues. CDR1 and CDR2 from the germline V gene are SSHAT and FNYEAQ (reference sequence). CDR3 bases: TGTGCTAGCAGCCCGTTATGGGACACTGAAGCTTTCTTT. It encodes CASSPLWDTEAFF.

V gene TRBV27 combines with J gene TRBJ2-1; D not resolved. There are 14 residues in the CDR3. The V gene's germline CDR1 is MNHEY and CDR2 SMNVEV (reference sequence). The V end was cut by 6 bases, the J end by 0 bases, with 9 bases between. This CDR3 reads CASSLESSYNEQFF. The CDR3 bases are TGTGCCAGCAGCCTCGAGAGCTCCTACAATGAGCAGTTCTTC.

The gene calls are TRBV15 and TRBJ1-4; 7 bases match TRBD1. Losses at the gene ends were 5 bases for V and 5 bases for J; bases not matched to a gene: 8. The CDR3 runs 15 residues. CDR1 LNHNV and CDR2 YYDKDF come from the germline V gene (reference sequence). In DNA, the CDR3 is TGTGCCACCAGCCGGTACAGGGGCGAGAATGAAAAACTGTTTTTT. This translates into CATSRYRGENEKLFF.

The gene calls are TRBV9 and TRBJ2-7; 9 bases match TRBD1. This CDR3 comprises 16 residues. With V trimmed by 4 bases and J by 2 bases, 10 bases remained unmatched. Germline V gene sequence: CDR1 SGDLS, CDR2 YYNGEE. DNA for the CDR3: TGTGCCAGCAGCCCTGGACAGGGGTTCGGGACCTACGAGCAGTACTTC. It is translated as CASSPGQGFGTYEQYF. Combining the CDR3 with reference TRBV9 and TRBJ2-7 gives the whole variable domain DSGVTQTPKHLITATGQRVTLRCSPRSGDLSVYWYQQSLDQGLQFLIQYYNGEERAKGNILERFSAQQFPDLHSELNLSSLELGDSALYFCASSPGQGFGTYEQYFGPGTRLTVT.

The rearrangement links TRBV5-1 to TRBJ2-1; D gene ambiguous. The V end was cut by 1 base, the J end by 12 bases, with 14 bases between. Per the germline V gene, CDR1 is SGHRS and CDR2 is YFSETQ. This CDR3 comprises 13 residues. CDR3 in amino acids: CASSLTGGSVQFF. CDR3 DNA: TGCGCCAGCAGCTTGACGGGCGGCTCCGTGCAGTTCTTC.

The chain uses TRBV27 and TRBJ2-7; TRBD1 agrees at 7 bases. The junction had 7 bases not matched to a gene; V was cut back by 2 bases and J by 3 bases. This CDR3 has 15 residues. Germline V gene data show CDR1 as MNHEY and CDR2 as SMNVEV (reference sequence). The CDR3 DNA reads TGTGCCAGCAGTTTAGGCCCCTGGGACAGCTACGAGCAGTACTTC. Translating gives CASSLGPWDSYEQYF.

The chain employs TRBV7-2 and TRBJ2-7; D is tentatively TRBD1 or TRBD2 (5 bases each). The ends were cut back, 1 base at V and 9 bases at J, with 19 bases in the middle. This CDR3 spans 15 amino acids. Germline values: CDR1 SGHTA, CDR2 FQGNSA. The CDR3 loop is CASSLGLYQGAWQYF. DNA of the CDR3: TGTGCCAGCAGCTTAGGTTTATATCAGGGAGCCTGGCAGTACTTC.

CDR3 in amino acids: CASSHQAGGRDTQYF. The CDR3 DNA reads as TGCGCCAGCAGCCATCAGGCGGGAGGGAGGGATACGCAGTATTTT. V is TRBV4-3 and J is TRBJ2-3, with 9 bases matching TRBD2. The CDR3 totals 15 residues. Germline assignment: CDR1 LGHNA and CDR2 YSLEER. The V and J ends lost 3 bases and 6 bases, in that order; junction bases with no gene match: 7.

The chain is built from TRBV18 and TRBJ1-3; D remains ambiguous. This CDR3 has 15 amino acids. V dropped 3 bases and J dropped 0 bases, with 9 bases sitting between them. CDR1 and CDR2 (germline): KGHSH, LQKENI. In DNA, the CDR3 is TGTGCCAGCTCACCTTCAGAGAGCTCTGGAAACACCATATATTTT. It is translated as CASSPSESSGNTIYF.

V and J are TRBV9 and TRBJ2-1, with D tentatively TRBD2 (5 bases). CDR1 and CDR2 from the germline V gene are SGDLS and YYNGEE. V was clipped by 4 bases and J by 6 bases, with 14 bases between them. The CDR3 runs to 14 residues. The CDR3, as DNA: TGTGCCAGCAGCTCCCAAAACCGGGGCAATGAGCAGTTCTTC. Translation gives CASSSQNRGNEQFF. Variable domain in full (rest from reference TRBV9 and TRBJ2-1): DSGVTQTPKHLITATGQRVTLRCSPRSGDLSVYWYQQSLDQGLQFLIQYYNGEERAKGNILERFSAQQFPDLHSELNLSSLELGDSALYFCASSSQNRGNEQFFGPGTRLTVL.

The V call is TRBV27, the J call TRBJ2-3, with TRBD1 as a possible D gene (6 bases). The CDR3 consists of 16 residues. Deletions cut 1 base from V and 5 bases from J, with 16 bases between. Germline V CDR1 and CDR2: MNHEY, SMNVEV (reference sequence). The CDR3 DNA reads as TGTGCCAGCAGTTTATTCTCAGGGGATCCACAAGATACGCAGTATTTT. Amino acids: CASSLFSGDPQDTQYF.